This T cell receptor (beta chain) derives from a study of blood T cell repertoires in COVID-19. Overall study: There were acute and convalescent COVID-19 samples, and they came from the United States, Italy and Spain. PBMCs, B-cell-depleted T cells, or T cells were the source of the cDNA or gDNA that made up the material.

The junction had 4 bases not matched to a gene; V was cut back by 6 bases and J by 2 bases. The CDR3 totals 12 residues. CDR1 and CDR2 (germline): SQVTM, ANQGSEA. This table comes from immunoSEQ multiplex PCR, and its TCRdb copy is limited to in-frame clones, with some not included. The table has roughly 180,000 clones, approximately 83% seen once. Followed longitudinally, the Seattle patients had been enrolled during active infection. The sequence was obtained from a woman in her thirties or forties with COVID-19, enrolled during active disease. The chain carries TRBV29-1 and TRBJ2-7; 7 bases fit TRBD1. The material sequenced was peripheral blood. Written as DNA, the CDR3 is TGCAGCGTCGGACAGGCGCCCTACGAGCAGTACTTC. This translates into CSVGQAPYEQYF.